Sequencing of this T cell receptor (beta chain) was carried out in a study of blood T cell repertoires in COVID-19 (dated by TCRdb to the early 2020s). About the study as a whole: The collaborator samples originated in the United States, Italy and Spain and spanned the acute and convalescent phases of COVID-19. The material from the prospective study consisted of cDNA or gDNA derived from T cells, B-cell-depleted T cells, or PBMCs. Deeply sampled blood TCRbeta repertoires from subjects exposed to, actively infected with, or recovered from COVID-19 were included in the dataset. The repertoires were made available in a free public database intended to serve as a resource for research on the immune response to SARS-CoV-2. Samples were obtained from the ongoing ImmuneRACE study (first 160 participants) and from 1,200 or so subjects provided by 6 global collaborators. A de-identified subject ID, COVID-19 status, age in years and sex were almost always included in the sample metadata. Where HLA class I and class II types were available, the types were taken from metadata supplied by the sample provider, not from assay-based typing. Findings and caveats that apply to the study as a whole: The amount of clinical and demographic metadata varied by source and participant and was provided uncurated.

The immunoSEQ Assay, a bias-controlled multiplex PCR, was used to amplify TCRbeta CDR3 regions from genomic DNA. The authors' pipeline ran thus. Nucleated cell counts per sample were estimated from amplification of reference gene primers within the assay. Sequence reads were collapsed and filtered to measure the absolute abundance of every unique TCRbeta CDR3 rearrangement. For each sample, productive Simpson clonality was calculated as the square root of Simpson's diversity index across productive rearrangements. TCRdb limited this immuneACCESS table to in-frame rearrangements with V and J called. A share of clones is missing; checked studies link under half to unresolved V genes, and the rest is unexplained. That table supplies the V and J calls and clone size; D and trimming were determined from the DNA. This sample lists under 250,000 clones; around 80% were detected once. The ten biggest clones cover roughly 13% of the sample.

A word on this clone: Its specific antigen is unknown. Base quality data are lacking; no much larger clone is found one base away.

Each collaborating institution followed its own protocols to collect whole blood in K2EDTA tubes. For TCRbeta analysis, collaborator samples were shipped as frozen whole blood, as isolated PBMCs, or as DNA extracted from either sample type. Reading the germline V gene (reference sequence) gives CDR1 LNHDA and CDR2 SQIVND. After removal of 9 bases from V and 7 bases from J, the junction retains 6 bases not matched to a gene. The CDR3 numbers 13 residues from cysteine through phenylalanine. The DNA shown is the 39-base CDR3, in frame from base 1. The sequencing input was peripheral blood. The receptor was derived from a human donor in a cohort sampled during active COVID-19. This chain joins TRBV19 to TRBJ1-4, with 9 bases aligning to TRBD1. CDR3 region: CARPQGAGEKLFF. The DNA sequence is given as TGTGCCAGACCACAGGGGGCGGGTGAAAAACTGTTTTTT.